This note documents a single T cell receptor (beta chain) sequence. This sample is drawn from a study of CD8 T cells in Susac syndrome. In contrast to the negatively isolated CD8+ and CD4+ T cells, TEMRA cells were FACS-enriched. In germline, CDR1 is SEHNR, CDR2 FQNEAQ (reference sequence). This CDR3 comprises 15 residues. V was trimmed by 5 bases and J by 0 bases, leaving 11 bases between them. After extraction with the RNeasy kit, about 0.45 to 1 ug of the RNA was reverse transcribed using random hexamers. Across 54 Vbeta and 13 Jbeta, TCR beta CDR3 was amplified with immunoSEQ multiplex PCR. TCRdb re-analysed the immunoSEQ multiplex PCR reads in MiXCR, keeping a single row per CDR3 protein. The repertoire consists of 100,000 to 150,000 distinct CDR3 sequences, with over 85% occurring once and the leading ten covering around 0.078%.

This chain links TRBV7-9 with TRBJ2-1, with D maybe TRBD1 (5 bases). Sequencing input: CD4+ T cells from PBMCs. This receptor was identified in a human donor in good health. The DNA for the CDR3 is TGTGCCAGCAGCGCAACAGGTAGCTCCTACAATGAGCAGTTCTTC. It translates to CASSATGSSYNEQFF. The full variable domain, in which reference TRBV7-9 and TRBJ2-1 provide the parts outside the CDR3, is DTGVSQNPRHKITKRGQNVTFRCDPISEHNRLYWYRQTLGQGPEFLTYFQNEAQLEKSRLLSDRFSAERPKGSFSTLEIQRTEQGDSAMYLCASSATGSSYNEQFFGPGTRLTVL.